This TCR beta chain was identified in a study of identifying expanded T cells in peripheral blood. Healthy donors had no documented immune events, such as infections, while sampled. With regard to this clone: Antigen: not known.

Data came from immunoSEQ multiplex PCR; TCRdb stores just in-frame clones and leaves some out. Among some 100,000 clones listed, 88% were seen once. Study-level findings and limits: About 1.3 clones differed between technical replicates, versus 16.4 and 19 over time. Clone count variance between approximately two-week samples rose with total template count.

The CDR3 runs 19 residues. Trimming stripped 3 bases from V and 3 bases from J, with 24 bases between. Germline assignment: CDR1 LNHDA and CDR2 SQIVND (reference sequence). V gene TRBV19 combines with J gene TRBJ1-5; TRBD1 might be the D (6 bases). The sequencing input was blood. The TCR comes from a person aged 18 to 75 in good health. The CDR3 region is CASSMIRILGPGANQPQHF. DNA for the CDR3: TGTGCCAGTAGTATGATTAGGATTCTAGGGCCAGGGGCCAATCAGCCCCAGCATTTT.